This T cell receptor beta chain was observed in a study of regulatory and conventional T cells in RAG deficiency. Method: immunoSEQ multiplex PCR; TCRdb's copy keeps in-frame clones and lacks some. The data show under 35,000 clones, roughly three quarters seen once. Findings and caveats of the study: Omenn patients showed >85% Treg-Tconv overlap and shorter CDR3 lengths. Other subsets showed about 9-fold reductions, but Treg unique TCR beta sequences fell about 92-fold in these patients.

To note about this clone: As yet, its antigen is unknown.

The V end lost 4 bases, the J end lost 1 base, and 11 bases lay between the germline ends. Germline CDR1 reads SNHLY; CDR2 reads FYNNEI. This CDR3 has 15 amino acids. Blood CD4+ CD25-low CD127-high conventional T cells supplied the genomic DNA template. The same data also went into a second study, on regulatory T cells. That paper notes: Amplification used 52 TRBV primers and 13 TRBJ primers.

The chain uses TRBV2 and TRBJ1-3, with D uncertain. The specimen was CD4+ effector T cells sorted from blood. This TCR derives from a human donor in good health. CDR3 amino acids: CASSVSWGSGNTIYF. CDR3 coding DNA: TGTGCCAGCAGTGTATCGTGGGGTTCTGGAAACACCATATATTTT.